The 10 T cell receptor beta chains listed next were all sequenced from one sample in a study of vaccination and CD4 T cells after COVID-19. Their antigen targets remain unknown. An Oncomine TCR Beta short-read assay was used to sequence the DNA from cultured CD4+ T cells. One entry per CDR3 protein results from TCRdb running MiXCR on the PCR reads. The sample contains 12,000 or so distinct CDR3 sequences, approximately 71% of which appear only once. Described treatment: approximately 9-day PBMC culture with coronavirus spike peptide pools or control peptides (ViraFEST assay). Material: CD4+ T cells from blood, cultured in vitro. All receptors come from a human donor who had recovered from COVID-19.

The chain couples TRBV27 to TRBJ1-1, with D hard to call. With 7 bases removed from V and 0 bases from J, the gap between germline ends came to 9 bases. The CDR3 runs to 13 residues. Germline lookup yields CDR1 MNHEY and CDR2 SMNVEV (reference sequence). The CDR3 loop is CASNRAMNTEAFF. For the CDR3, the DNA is TGTGCCAGCAACCGTGCGATGAACACTGAAGCTTTCTTT.

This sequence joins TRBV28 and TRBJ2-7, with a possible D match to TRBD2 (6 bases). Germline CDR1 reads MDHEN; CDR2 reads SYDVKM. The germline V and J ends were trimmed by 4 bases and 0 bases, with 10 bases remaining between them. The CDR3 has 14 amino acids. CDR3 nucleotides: TGTGCCAGCAGTTACGGCGGGATCTCCTACGAGCAGTACTTC. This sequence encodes CASSYGGISYEQYF.

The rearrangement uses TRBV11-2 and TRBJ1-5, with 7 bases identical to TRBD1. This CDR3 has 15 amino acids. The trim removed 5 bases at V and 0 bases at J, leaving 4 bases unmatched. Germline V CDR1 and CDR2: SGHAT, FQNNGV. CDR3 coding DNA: TGTGCCAGCAGCCGGGACAGAAATAGCAATCAGCCCCAGCATTTT. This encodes CASSRDRNSNQPQHF.

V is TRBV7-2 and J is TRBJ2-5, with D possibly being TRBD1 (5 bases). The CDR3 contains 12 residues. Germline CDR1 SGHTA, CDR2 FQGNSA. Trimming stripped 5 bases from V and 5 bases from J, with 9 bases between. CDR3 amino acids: CASSGARETQYF. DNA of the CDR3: TGTGCCAGCAGCGGGGCCAGGGAGACCCAGTACTTC.

CDR3 residues: CATSVGSGQGAVGYTF. The CDR3 DNA reads as TGTGCCACCAGTGTCGGATCGGGACAGGGGGCGGTGGGCTACACCTTC. V and J are TRBV24-1 and TRBJ1-2; 12 bases are a match to TRBD1. V gave up 5 bases and J gave up 8 bases; unmatched junction bases: 11. The germline V gene encodes CDR1 KGHDR and CDR2 SFDVKD. The CDR3 length is 16 residues.

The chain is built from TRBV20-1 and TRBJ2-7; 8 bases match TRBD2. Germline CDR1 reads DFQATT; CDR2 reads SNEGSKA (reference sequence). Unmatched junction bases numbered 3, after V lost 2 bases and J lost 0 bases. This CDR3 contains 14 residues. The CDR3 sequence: CSARPGTSSYEQYF. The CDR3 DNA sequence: TGCAGTGCTAGACCGGGGACTAGCTCCTACGAGCAGTACTTC.

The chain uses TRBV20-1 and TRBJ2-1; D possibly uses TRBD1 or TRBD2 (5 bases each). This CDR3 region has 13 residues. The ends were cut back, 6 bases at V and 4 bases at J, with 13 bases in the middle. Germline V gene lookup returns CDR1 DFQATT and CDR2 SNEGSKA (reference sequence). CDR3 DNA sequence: TGCAGTGCCAAGGGACCGCGGTACAATGAGCAGTTCTTC. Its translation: CSAKGPRYNEQFF.

The CDR3 DNA is TGTGCCACCAGCAGAGATTTCGGGTCTAATTCACCCCTCCACTTT. Protein product: CATSRDFGSNSPLHF. V and J are TRBV15 and TRBJ1-6; no definite D call. The CDR3 length is 15 residues. CDR1 and CDR2 (germline): LNHNV, YYDKDF (reference sequence). Trimming removed 0 bases from V and 6 bases from J, with 9 bases in between. The full variable domain, rest sourced from reference TRBV15 and TRBJ1-6, is DAMVIQNPRYQVTQFGKPVTLSCSQTLNHNVMYWYQQKSSQAPKLLFHYYDKDFNNEADTPDNFQSRRPNTSFCFLDIRSPGLGDTAMYLCATSRDFGSNSPLHFGNGTRLTVT.

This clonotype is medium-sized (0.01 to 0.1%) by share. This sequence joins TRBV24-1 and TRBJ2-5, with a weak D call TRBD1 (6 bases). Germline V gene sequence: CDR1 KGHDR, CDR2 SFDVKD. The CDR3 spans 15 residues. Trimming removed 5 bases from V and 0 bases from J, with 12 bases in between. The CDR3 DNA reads TGTGCCACCAGTGTTATTCAGGGGTACCAAGAGACCCAGTACTTC. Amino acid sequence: CATSVIQGYQETQYF.

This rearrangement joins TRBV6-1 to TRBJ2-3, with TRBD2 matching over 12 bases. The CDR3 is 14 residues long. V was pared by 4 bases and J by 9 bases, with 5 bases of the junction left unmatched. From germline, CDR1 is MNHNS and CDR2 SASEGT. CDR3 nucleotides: TGTGCCAGCAGTGGGGGACTAGCGGGTTGGACGCAGTATTTT. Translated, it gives CASSGGLAGWTQYF.